The clone carrying this TCR beta chain has only one observation. The CDR3 runs 18 residues. This entry is derived from a study of blood T cell repertoires in COVID-19. Measured with immunoSEQ multiplex PCR; TCRdb has only the in-frame clones, and not every one. The profile shows some 200,000 clones, about four fifths of them singletons. Sequencing input: peripheral blood. J is TRBJ2-1 and V is TRBV21-1; the table's D call, TRBD2, was not checked against the DNA. TRBV21-1 is given as a pseudogene. The receptor comes from a woman aged 40 to 50 with acute or convalescent COVID-19. CDR3 amino acids: CASSKAGGEEKGDNEQFF. The CDR3 DNA reads TGTGCCAGCAGCAAGGCCGGCGGGGAAGAGAAGGGAGACAATGAGCAGTTCTTC.